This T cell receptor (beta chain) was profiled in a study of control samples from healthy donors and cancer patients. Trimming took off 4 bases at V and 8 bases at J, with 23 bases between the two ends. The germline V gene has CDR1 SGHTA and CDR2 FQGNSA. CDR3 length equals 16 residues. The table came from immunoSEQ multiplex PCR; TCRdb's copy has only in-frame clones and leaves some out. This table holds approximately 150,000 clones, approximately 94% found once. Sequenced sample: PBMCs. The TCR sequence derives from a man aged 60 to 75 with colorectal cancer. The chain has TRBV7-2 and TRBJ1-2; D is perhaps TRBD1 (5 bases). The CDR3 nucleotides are TGTGCCAGCAGCTCGAAACCGGGACGACTACGTGGAGGCTACACCTTC. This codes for CASSSKPGRLRGGYTF.